The 5 T cell receptor beta chains listed next were all sequenced from one sample in a study of identical twins. TCRdb used MiXCR to reprocess the 5' RACE reads, holding one entry per CDR3 protein. The data show some 690,000 distinct CDR3 sequences, around 20% seen once. A further study also used this sample, focusing on T cells expressing NK-cell markers.

The specimen sequenced was PBMCs. The receptors come from a woman between 18 and 29 years old in good health.

V usage is TRBV4-2 and J usage is TRBJ2-7; D may be TRBD1 (6 bases). The ends were cut back, 0 bases at V and 6 bases at J, with 6 bases in the middle. Germline CDR1 reads LGHNA; CDR2 reads YNFKEQ. The CDR3 totals 12 residues. CDR3 residues: CASSQEGAEQYF. CDR3 in DNA: TGTGCCAGCAGCCAAGAGGGGGCCGAGCAGTACTTC.

The chain joins TRBV6-5 to TRBJ1-1, with no clear D. Germline CDR1 is MNHEY and CDR2 is SVGAGI. CDR3 length: 13 amino acids. Trimming took 1 base from V and 2 from J, leaving 5 bases between them. CDR3: CASSYLRNTEAFF. As DNA, the CDR3 is TGTGCCAGCAGTTACTTGAGAAACACTGAAGCTTTCTTT.

This clonotype was seen at least ten times. The CDR3 nucleotides read TGCGCCAGCAGCCAAGGTTACGGACAGGGGGAAAAGTACTTC. Its translation is CASSQGYGQGEKYF. The chain combines TRBV4-3 with TRBJ2-7, with 10 bases aligning to TRBD1. CDR1 and CDR2 (germline): LGHNA, YSLEER. V was pared by 1 base and J by 11 bases, with 8 bases of the junction left unmatched. The CDR3 has 14 residues.

This clonotype was found once. V usage is TRBV27 and J usage is TRBJ2-7, with 9 nucleotides matching TRBD2. Trimming removed 3 bases from V and 5 bases from J; junction bases left unmatched: 5. Per germline, CDR1 MNHEY and CDR2 SMNVEV (reference sequence). This CDR3 is built from 14 residues. The CDR3 sequence: CASSLGGRDHEQYF. CDR3 sequence (DNA): TGTGCCAGCAGTTTGGGCGGGAGGGACCACGAGCAGTACTTC.

The chain is built from TRBV29-1 and TRBJ2-7, with 9 bases fitting TRBD1. Germline V lookup: CDR1 SQVTM, CDR2 ANQGSEA. V shed 5 bases, J shed 6 bases, and the junction held 5 bases outside the gene matches. This CDR3 has 12 residues. The CDR3 DNA follows: TGCAGCGTTTCCGGGACAGGGTTCGAGCAGTACTTC. It codes for CSVSGTGFEQYF.